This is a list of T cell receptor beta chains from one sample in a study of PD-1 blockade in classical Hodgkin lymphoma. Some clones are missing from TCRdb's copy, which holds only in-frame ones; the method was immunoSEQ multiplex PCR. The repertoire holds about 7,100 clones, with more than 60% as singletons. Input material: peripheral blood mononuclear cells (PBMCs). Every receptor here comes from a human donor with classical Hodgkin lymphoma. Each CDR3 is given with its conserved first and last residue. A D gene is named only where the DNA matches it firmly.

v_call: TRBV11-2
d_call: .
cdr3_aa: CASSPGLAETQYF

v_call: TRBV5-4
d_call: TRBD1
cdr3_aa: CASSVGGDGNQPQHF

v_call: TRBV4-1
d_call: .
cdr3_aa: CASSQGPRSEQYF

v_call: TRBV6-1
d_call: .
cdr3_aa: CASNPGTPYGYTF

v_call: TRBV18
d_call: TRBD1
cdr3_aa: CASSLTRQGNAEAFF

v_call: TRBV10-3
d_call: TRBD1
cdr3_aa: CAISDGQGNYGYTF

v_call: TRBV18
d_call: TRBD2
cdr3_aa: CASSPGTSGFQETQYF

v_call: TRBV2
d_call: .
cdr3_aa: CASSMGQGFGEQFF

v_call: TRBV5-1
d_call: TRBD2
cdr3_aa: CASSPGSGGYNEQFF

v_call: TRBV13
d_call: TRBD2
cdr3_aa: CASSPGGADTQYF

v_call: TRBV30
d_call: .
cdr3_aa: CAWSVGLPGGSYEQYF

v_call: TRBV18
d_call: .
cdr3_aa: CASSPQPGTEAFF

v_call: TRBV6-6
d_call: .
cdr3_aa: CASSYSGGLETQYF

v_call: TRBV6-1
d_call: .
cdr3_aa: CASSPPGGLRETQYF

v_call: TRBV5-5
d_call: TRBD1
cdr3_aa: CASSWGGGVNTEAFF

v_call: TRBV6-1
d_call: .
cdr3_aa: CASSESMGAGTEAFF

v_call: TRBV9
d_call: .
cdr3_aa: CASSVGGVYNEQFF

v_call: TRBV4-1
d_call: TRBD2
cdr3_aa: CASSQGLARQETQYF

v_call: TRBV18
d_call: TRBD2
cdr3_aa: CASSPQASGYNEQFF

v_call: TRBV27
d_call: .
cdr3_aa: CASSFSRPGTSGETQYF

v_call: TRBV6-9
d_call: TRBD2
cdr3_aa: CASSPSGNYEQYF

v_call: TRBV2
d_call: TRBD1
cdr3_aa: CASSEEGRGWPQHF

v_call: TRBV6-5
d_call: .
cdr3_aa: CASSYLGPRGIVGYTF

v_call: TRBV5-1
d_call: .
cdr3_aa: CASSSAGTPNTGELFF

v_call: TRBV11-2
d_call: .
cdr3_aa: CASSLGLVIVDEQFF

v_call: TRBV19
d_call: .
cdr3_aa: CASRYREGETQYF

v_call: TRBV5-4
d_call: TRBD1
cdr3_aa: CASTSLGQYQETQYF

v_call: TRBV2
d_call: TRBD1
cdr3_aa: CASTGTGAYEQYF

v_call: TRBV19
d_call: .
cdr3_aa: CASSIPSGKLFF

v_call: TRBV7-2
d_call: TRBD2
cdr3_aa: CASSSTSGGAGETQYF

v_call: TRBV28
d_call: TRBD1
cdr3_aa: CASSRSGTGYYGYTF

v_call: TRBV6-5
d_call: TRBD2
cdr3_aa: CASSFRSGRETGELFF

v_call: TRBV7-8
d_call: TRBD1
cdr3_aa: CASSSSGQGDYGYTF

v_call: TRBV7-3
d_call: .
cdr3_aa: CASSFRQGETQYF

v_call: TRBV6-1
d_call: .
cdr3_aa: CASSGSGWQREETQYF

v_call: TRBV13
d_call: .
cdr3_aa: CASSSPSVDGADTQYF

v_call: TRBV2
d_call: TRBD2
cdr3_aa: CASRSEPGGETQYF

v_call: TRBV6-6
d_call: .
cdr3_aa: CASSYDTAFNTQYF

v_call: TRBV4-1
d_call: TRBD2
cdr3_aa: CASSQDWGLTRDEQFF

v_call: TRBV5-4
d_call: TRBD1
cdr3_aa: CAIQGFSGNTIYF

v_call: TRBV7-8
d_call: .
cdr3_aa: CASSRDLWGANVLTF

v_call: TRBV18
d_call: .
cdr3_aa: CASSPDSSSYEQYF

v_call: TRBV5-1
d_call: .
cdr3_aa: CASSLSPWGTEAFF

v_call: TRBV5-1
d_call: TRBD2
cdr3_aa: CASSLVASGRNEQYF

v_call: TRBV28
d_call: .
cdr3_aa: CASRTPPYNEQFF

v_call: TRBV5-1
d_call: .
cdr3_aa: CASSFGKDNEQFF

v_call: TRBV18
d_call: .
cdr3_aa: CASSPQETQYF

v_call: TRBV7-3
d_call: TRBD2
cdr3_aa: CASSLAGVTDTQYF

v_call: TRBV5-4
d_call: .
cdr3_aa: CASSFFKRSTDTQYF

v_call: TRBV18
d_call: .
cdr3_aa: CASSRQRSSGANVLTF